Reported below is one T cell receptor (beta chain). Its target antigen remains unknown. No base quality values were provided; no much bigger clone lies one nucleotide off. This sample is part of a study of OX40 agonist ivuxolimab in advanced cancers. Study-wide context: Ivuxolimab was a fully human IgG2 agonistic monoclonal antibody targeting the costimulatory receptor OX40 (CD134). The monotherapy dose-escalation portion (N ≈ 50 patients) of the phase I ivuxolimab trial is reported in the paper. Of the 50 to 55 patients in dose escalation, 19 had hepatocellular carcinoma, about 15 had melanoma, 9 had renal cell carcinoma and 9 had head and neck cancer. In the dose-escalation cohort, nearly 85% of patients were male, and the mean age was approximately 60 years with a range of roughly 23 to 79. Intravenous ivuxolimab was administered to patients every 2 weeks at six dose levels: 0.01, 0.1, 0.3, 1.5, 3 and 10 mg/kg. Partial responses occurred in three dose-escalation patients, of whom one had hepatocellular carcinoma and two had cutaneous melanoma. Peripheral TCRbeta sequencing was intended to test whether TCR sequence diversity was altered and clonal T-cell expansion was caused by ivuxolimab. Prior anti-PD-1, anti-PD-L1 or anti-CTLA-4 therapy was permitted, and 35% to 40% of dose-escalation patients had received checkpoint inhibitors. Broad study findings and their caveats: In the 0.1-3.0 mg/kg groups, partial responders had among the lowest normalized peripheral clonal expansion, particularly in CD8+ T cells. Clonal expansion of both CD4+ and CD8+ blood T cells was observed from baseline to week 6 at doses 0.1 to 3.0 mg/kg. The antigen specificity of the peripheral T cells that underwent clonal expansion was not determined. Low levels of normalized T-cell clonal expansion were also seen in some patients who did not respond. After ivuxolimab, CD8+ T cells had more expanded clones than CD4+ T cells on average.

In the germline V gene, CDR1 corresponds to MDHEN and CDR2 to SYDVKM. From cysteine to phenylalanine, the CDR3 is 15 amino acids long. The kept DNA is CDR3 alone, 45 bases in frame from the first base. Here V drops 8 bases and J drops 3 bases, and the junction holds 9 bases not matched to any gene. Patients with a history of autoimmune disease or receiving systemic immunosuppression were excluded from the trial. Peripheral blood for TCR sequencing was collected from all dose cohorts at baseline, on cycle 4 day 1, and on cycle 7 day 1. Samples were obtained from an open-label, multicenter, first-in-human phase I dose-escalation trial of ivuxolimab. The trial enrolled adults with locally advanced or metastatic head and neck squamous cell, hepatocellular, melanoma or renal cell carcinoma. Before TCR sequencing, CD4+ T cells and CD8+ T cells were sorted from peripheral blood as separate populations. To sequence the TCRbeta CDR3 region, genomic DNA was isolated from the sorted cells. The immunoSEQ Assay was used for sequencing of TCRbeta CDR3 regions. TCRdb mirrors the immuneACCESS table, restricted to in-frame sequences. Some clones are absent from its copies; in checked studies, under half trace to an unresolved V gene, and the reason for the others is unknown. The sample has roughly 70,000 clones on record, about 85% of them singletons. Roughly 4% of the sample is held by the ten biggest clonotypes.

The clonotype was recovered from an adult with an advanced solid tumor such as melanoma, head and neck, liver or kidney cancer. This material consisted of CD4+ or CD8+ T cells sorted from blood, taken in a trial of the OX40 agonist ivuxolimab. The chain is assembled from TRBV28 and TRBJ2-2; TRBD1 aligns with 7 central bases. The CDR3 in this case is CASRQGEWDTGELFF. The nucleotides read TGTGCCAGCCGGCAGGGGGAGTGGGACACCGGGGAGCTGTTTTTT.